The T cell receptor beta chain described here comes from a study of shared clonotypes between healthy human individuals. Study overall: With ages of 18 to 49, the donors were a couple of women and three men.

The assay was immunoSEQ multiplex PCR, and TCRdb's table has in-frame clones only and misses some. The sample records about 560,000 clones, roughly 79% being singletons. Unsorted samples relied on some 90 million PBMCs, which served as the source of genomic DNA. The sequence came from a woman in her forties in good health. Some clones in this sample may be carry-over from other donors' samples. The sample taken for sequencing was PBMCs.

Written as DNA, the CDR3 is TGTGCCACCCTGACGCTCTCGGGGGAAAAACTGTTTTTT. The encoded protein is CATLTLSGEKLFF. The rearrangement links TRBV28 to TRBJ1-4; no firm D call. The length of the CDR3 is 13 residues. V was shortened by 10 bases and J by 8 bases, with 17 bases between the two germline ends. In germline, CDR1 is MDHEN, CDR2 SYDVKM.